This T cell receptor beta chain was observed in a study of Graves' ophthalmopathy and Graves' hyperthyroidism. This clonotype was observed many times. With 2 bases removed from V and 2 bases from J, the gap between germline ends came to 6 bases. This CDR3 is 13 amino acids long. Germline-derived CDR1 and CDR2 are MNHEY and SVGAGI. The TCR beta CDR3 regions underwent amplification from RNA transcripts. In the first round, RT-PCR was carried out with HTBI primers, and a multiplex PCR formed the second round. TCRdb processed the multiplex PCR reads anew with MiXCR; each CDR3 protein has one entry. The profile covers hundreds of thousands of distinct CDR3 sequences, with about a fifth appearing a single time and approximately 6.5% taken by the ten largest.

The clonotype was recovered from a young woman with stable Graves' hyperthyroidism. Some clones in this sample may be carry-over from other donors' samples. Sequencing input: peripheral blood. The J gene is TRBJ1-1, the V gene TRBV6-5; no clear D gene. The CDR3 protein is CASSYTVNTEAFF. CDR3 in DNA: TGTGCCAGCAGTTACACAGTCAACACTGAAGCTTTCTTT.